This T cell receptor beta chain appears in the sequencing data of a study of T cell responses to AZD1222 COVID-19 vaccine. Whole-study findings and limits: Only five or six individuals given AZD1222 were seropositive at baseline. Nearly half of spike-specific TCRs reportedly go after variant regions that carry no mutations.

On this clone: Its cognate antigen is unknown.

Pooling of second doses given at about 4 or about 12 weeks was done. The repertoire was sequenced with immunoSEQ multiplex PCR; TCRdb's copy has only in-frame clones and lacks some. The repertoire includes about 200,000 clones, approximately 94% of them detected once, and about 1% sits in the top ten. V lost 5 bases and J lost 5; bases outside the gene matches: 7. The V gene's germline CDR1 is KGHSH and CDR2 LQKENI. The CDR3 has 14 residues. This receptor was identified in an adult who received the AZD1222 COVID-19 vaccine. This chain uses TRBV18 with TRBJ2-5, with 8 bases aligning to TRBD1. The sample consisted of peripheral blood, taken 28 days after the second AZD1222 dose. Here the CDR3 reads CASSSEDRVETQYF. CDR3 DNA sequence: TGTGCCAGCTCATCAGAGGACAGGGTTGAGACCCAGTACTTC.